Sequencing of this T cell receptor beta chain was carried out in a study of CD8+ T cells in alopecia areata. Whole-study results and caveats: Clonality exceeded that of normal scalp in lesional scalp, most notably in alopecia totalis/universalis. It was less clear whether patients shared TCRs than it was in mice, possibly because of HLA. Scalp specimens additionally yield sequences from normal skin's resident alphabeta T cells.

Turning to this clone: What it binds is not known.

Germline assignment: CDR1 SGHRS and CDR2 YFSETQ. This CDR3 has 16 residues. The V and J ends lost 4 bases and 6 bases, in that order; junction bases with no gene match: 15. Extraction and reverse transcription of RNA yielded cDNA as the sequencing template. The protocol was immunoSEQ multiplex PCR, while the TCRdb copy is restricted to in-frame clones and leaves out a portion. The table includes 30,000 to 35,000 clones, around 59% detected once. Alopecia areata patients had lesional scalp punch biopsies and peripheral blood taken from them. Material for sequencing was NKG2D-high CD8+ T cells sorted from blood. This sequence originates from a human donor with alopecia areata. This sequence joins TRBV5-1 and TRBJ1-2, with TRBD1 identical over 7 bases. DNA for the CDR3: TGCGCCAGCAGCGTTGGGACAGCGCGCTACCTCGATGGCTACACCTTC. This encodes CASSVGTARYLDGYTF.